This T cell receptor beta chain is drawn from a study of T cell responses to AZD1222 COVID-19 vaccine. Findings and caveats of the study: Nearly half of spike-specific TCRs reportedly target variant regions that are unmutated in the B.1.351 and B.1.1.7 variants. No day 14 peak samples; only post-peak repertoires were characterized. Mostly white British, mostly female donors; authors suggested clonal diversity may be underestimated.

Germline assignment: CDR1 KGHDR and CDR2 SFDVKD. V was trimmed by 5 bases and J by 1 base, leaving 12 bases between them. This CDR3 is built from 15 residues. In regard to this clone: Its antigen is as yet unknown.

Profiled with immunoSEQ multiplex PCR; TCRdb holds only in-frame clones, not every one. The data hold tens of thousands of clones, with over 65% observed a single time. The J gene is TRBJ2-3, the V gene TRBV24-1; no clear D gene. The material sequenced was peripheral blood, taken 28 days after the second dose of the MenACWY control vaccine. The TCR sequence derives from an adult who received the MenACWY meningococcal vaccine as a control. CDR3 sequence (DNA): TGTGCCACCAGTGCCAACAATCAAGGCACAGATACGCAGTATTTT. This translates into CATSANNQGTDTQYF.